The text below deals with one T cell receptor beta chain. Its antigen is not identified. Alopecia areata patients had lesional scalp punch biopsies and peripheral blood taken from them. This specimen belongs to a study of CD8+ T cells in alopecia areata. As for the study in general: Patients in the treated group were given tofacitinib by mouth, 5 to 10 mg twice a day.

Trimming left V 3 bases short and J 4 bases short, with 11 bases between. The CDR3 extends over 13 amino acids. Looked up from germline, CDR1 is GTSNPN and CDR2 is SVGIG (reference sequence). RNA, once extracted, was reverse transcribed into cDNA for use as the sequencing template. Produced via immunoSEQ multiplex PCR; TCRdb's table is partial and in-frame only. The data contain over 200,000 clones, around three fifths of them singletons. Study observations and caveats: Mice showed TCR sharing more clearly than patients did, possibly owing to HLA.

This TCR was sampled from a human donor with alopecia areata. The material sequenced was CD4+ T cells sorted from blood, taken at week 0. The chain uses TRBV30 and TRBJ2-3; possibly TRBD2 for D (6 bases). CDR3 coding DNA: TGTGCCTGGAGACGGGAGAGACCAGATACGCAGTATTTT. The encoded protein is CAWRRERPDTQYF. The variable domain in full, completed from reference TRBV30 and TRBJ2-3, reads SQTIHQWPATLVQPVGSPLSLECTVEGTSNPNLYWYRQAAGRGLQLLFYSVGIGQISSEVPQNLSASRPQDRQFILSSKKLLLSDSGFYLCAWRRERPDTQYFGPGTRLTVL.